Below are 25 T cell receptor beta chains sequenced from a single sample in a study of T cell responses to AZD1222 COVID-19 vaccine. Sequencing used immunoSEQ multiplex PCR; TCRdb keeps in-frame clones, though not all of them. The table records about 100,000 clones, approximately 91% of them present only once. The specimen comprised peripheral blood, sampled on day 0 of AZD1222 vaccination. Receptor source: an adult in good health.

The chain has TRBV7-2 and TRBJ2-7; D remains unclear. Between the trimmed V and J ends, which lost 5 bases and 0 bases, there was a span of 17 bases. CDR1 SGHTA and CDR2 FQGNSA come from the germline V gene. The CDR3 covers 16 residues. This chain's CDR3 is CASSPNSISSSYEQYF. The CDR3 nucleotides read TGTGCCAGCAGCCCTAACAGTATATCGAGCTCCTACGAGCAGTACTTC.

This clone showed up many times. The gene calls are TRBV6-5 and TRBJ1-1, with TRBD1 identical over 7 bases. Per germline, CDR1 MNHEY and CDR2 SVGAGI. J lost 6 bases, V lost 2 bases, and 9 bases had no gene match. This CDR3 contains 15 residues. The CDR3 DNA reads TGTGCCAGCAGTTACGGGTATATCGGACAGGCTGAAGCTTTCTTT. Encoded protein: CASSYGYIGQAEAFF.

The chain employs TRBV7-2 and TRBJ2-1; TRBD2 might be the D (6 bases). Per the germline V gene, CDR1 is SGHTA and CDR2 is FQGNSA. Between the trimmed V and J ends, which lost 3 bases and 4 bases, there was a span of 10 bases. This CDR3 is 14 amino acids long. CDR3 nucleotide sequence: TGTGCCAGCAGCTTTTTTGGGGGGTACAATGAGCAGTTCTTC. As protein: CASSFFGGYNEQFF.

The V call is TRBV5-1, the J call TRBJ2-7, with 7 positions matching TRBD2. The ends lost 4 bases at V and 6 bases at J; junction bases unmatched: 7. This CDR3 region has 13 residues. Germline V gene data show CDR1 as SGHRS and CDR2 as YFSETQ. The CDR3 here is CASSPGGRVEQYF. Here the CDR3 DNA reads TGCGCCAGCAGCCCCGGGGGGAGGGTCGAGCAGTACTTC.

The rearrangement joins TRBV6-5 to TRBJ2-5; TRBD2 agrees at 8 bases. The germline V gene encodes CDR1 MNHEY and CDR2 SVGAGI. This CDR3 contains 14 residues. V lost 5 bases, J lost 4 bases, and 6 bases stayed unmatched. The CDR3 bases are TGTGCCAGCAGTACGGGGGCGGGAGGAGAGACCCAGTACTTC. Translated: CASSTGAGGETQYF.

CDR3: CASSEAGQVGRPQHF. CDR3 in DNA: TGTGCCAGCAGTGAAGCGGGGCAGGTCGGGCGGCCCCAGCATTTT. The V gene is TRBV6-1, the J gene TRBJ1-5, with D maybe TRBD1 (5 bases). This CDR3 contains 15 residues. Germline values: CDR1 MNHNS, CDR2 SASEGT. The germline V and J ends were trimmed by 0 bases and 9 bases, with 15 bases remaining between them.

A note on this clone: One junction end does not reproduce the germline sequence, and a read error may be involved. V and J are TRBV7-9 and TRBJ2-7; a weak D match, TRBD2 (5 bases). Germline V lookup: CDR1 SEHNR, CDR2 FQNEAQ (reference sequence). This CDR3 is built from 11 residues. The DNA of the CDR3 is TGTGCCAGCAGCTTAAGGAGGCAGACTTCCTTC. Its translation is CASSLRRQTSF. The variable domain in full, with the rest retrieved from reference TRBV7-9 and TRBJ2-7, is DTGVSQNPRHKITKRGQNVTFRCDPISEHNRLYWYRQTLGQGPEFLTYFQNEAQLEKSRLLSDRFSAERPKGSFSTLEIQRTEQGDSAMYLCASSLRRQTSFGPGTRLTVT.

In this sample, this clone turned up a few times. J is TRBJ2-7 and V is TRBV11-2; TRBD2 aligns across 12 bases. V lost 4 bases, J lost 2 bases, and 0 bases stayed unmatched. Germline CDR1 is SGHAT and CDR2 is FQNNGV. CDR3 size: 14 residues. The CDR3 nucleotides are TGTGCCAGCAGCTGGACTAGCGGGGCCTACGAGCAGTACTTC. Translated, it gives CASSWTSGAYEQYF. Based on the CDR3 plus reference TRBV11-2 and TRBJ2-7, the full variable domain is EAGVAQSPRYKIIEKRQSVAFWCNPISGHATLYWYQQILGQGPKLLIQFQNNGVVDDSQLPKDRFSAERLKGVDSTLKIQPAKLEDSAVYLCASSWTSGAYEQYFGPGTRLTVT.

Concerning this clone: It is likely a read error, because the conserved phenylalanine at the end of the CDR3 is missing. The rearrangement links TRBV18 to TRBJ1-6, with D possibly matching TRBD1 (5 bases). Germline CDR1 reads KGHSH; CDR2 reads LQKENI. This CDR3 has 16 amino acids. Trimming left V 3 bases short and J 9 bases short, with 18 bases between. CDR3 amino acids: CASSPSGLDTGSPLHL. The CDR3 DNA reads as TGTGCCAGCTCACCCTCGGGACTTGATACGGGTTCACCCCTCCACCTT.

The CDR3 reads CASSVPTQGSTYEQYF. CDR3 DNA sequence: TGTGCCAGCAGCGTCCCTACCCAGGGCAGTACCTACGAGCAGTACTTC. The gene calls are TRBV7-9 and TRBJ2-7; a weak D match, TRBD1 (5 bases). Germline CDR1 is SEHNR and CDR2 is FQNEAQ (reference sequence). CDR3 size: 16 residues. V lost 5 bases and J 2 bases, leaving 19 bases between the germline ends.

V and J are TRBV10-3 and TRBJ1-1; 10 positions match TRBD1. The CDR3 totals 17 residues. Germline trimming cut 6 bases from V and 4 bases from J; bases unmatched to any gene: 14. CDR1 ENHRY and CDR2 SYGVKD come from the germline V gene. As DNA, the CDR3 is TGTGCCATCAGGAGGGTGGACAGGGGGTCGCTAGGCACTGAAGCTTTCTTT. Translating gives CAIRRVDRGSLGTEAFF.

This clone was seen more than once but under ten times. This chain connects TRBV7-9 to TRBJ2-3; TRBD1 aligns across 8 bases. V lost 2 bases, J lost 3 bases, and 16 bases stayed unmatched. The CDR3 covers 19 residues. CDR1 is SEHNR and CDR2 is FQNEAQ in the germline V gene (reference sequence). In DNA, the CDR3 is TGTGCCAGCAGCTTACTCCCCTCCCCCGACAGGGGAGTAACAGATACGCAGTATTTT. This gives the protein CASSLLPSPDRGVTDTQYF.

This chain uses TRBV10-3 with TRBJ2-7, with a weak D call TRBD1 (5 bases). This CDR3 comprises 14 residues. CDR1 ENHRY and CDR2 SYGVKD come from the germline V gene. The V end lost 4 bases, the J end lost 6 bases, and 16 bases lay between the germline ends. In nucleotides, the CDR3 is TGTGCCATCAGTGTAAAGGGGTTGGGATCCGAGCAGTACTTC. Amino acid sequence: CAISVKGLGSEQYF.

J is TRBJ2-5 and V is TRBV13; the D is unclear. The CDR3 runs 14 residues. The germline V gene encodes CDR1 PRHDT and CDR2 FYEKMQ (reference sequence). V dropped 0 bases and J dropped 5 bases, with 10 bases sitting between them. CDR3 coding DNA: TGTGCCAGCAGCTTAGGTCTGGGTCGGGAGACCCAGTACTTC. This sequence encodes CASSLGLGRETQYF.

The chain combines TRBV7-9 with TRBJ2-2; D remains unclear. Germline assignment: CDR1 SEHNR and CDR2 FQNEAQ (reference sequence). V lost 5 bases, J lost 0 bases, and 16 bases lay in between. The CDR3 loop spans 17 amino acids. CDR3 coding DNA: TGTGCCAGCAGCCCCCCGACCTCCAGTGCGAACACCGGGGAGCTGTTTTTT. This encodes CASSPPTSSANTGELFF.

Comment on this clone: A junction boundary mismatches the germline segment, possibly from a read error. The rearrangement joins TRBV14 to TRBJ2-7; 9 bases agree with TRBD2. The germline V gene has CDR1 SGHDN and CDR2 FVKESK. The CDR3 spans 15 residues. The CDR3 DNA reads TGTGCCAGCAGCCAAGATGGGTGGAGCGGGGGGCCTCTTTCCTTC. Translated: CASSQDGWSGGPLSF.

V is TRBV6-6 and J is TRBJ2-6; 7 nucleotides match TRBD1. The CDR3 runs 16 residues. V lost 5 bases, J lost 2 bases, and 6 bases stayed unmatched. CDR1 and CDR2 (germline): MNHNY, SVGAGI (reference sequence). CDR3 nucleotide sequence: TGTGCCAGCAGTCGACTTGACAGGGCTGGGGCCAACGTCCTGACTTTC. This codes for CASSRLDRAGANVLTF.

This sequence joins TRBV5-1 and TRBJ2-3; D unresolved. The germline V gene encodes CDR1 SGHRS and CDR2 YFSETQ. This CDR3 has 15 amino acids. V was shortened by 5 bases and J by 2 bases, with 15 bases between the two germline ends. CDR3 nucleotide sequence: TGCGCCAGCAGTCCCGGCTCATCAAACACAGATACGCAGTATTTT. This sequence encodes CASSPGSSNTDTQYF.

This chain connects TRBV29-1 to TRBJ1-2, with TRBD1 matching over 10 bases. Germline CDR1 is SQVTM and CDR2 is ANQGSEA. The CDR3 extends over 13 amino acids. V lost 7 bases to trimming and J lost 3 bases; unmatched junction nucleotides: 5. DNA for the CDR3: TGCAGCGCATTGACAGGGGGCGACTATGGCTACACCTTC. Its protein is CSALTGGDYGYTF.

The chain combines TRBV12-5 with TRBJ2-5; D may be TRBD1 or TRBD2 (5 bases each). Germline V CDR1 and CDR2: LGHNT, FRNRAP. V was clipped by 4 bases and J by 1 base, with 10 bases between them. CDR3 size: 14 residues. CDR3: CASGSGTAQETQYF. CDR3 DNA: TGTGCTAGTGGTTCCGGGACCGCCCAAGAGACCCAGTACTTC. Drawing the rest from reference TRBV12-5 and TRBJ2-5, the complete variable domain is DARVTQTPRHKVTEMGQEVTMRCQPILGHNTVFWYRQTMMQGLELLAYFRNRAPLDDSGMPKDRFSAEMPDATLATLKIQPSEPRDSAVYFCASGSGTAQETQYFGPGTRLLVL.

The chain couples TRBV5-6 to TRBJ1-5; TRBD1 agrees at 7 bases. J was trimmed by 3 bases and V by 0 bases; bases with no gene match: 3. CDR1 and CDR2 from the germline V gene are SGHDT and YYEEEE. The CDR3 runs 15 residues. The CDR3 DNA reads TGTGCCAGCAGCTTGGTCGGGACAGACAATCAGCCCCAGCATTTT. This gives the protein CASSLVGTDNQPQHF. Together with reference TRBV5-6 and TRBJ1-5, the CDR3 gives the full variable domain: DAGVTQSPTHLIKTRGQQVTLRCSPKSGHDTVSWYQQALGQGPQFIFQYYEEEERQRGNFPDRFSGHQFPNYSSELNVNALLLGDSALYLCASSLVGTDNQPQHFGDGTRLSIL.

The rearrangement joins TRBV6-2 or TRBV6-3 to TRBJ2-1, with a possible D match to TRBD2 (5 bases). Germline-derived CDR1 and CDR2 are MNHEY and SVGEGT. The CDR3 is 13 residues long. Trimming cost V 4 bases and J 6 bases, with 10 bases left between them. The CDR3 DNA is TGTGCCAGCAGTTTTGGAGGTCTCAATGAGCAGTTCTTC. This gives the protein CASSFGGLNEQFF.

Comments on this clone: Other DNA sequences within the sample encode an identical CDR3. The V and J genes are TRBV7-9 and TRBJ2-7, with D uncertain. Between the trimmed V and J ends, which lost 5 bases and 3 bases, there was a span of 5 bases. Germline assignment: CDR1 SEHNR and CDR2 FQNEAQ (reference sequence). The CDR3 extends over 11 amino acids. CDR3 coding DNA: TGTGCCAGCAGCGAAGACTACGAGCAGTACTTC. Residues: CASSEDYEQYF.

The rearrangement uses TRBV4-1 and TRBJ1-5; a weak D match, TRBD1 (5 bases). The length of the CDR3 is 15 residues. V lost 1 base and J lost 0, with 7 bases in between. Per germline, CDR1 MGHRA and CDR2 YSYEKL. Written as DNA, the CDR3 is TGCGCCAGCAGCCAAGGACAGTATAGCAATCAGCCCCAGCATTTT. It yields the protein CASSQGQYSNQPQHF.

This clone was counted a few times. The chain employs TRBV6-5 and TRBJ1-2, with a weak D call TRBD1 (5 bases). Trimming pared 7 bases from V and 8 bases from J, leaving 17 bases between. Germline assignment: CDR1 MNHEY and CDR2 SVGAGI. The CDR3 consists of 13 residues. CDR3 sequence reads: CASTLGGRVGYTF. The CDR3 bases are TGTGCCAGCACCCTGGGGGGGAGGGTAGGCTACACCTTC.